The 18 T cell receptor beta chains presented below share a single source sample, sequenced in a study of shared clonotypes between healthy human individuals. Only in-frame clones appear in the TCRdb table, and some are missing; sequencing was by immunoSEQ multiplex PCR. The repertoire holds more than 2,000,000 clones, with more than 90% as singletons. Sequenced sample: naive CD4+ T cells sorted from blood. Subset in this sample: CD45RA+ positively selected. The receptor source for this set is a young man in good health.

The chain carries TRBV5-1 and TRBJ2-1; either TRBD1 or TRBD2 may fit D (5 bases each). CDR1 is SGHRS and CDR2 is YFSETQ in the germline V gene. V was shortened by 5 bases and J by 5 bases, with 8 bases between the two germline ends. CDR3 length: 12 amino acids. This CDR3 is CASRGENNEQFF. As DNA, the CDR3 is TGCGCCAGCAGGGGGGAAAACAATGAGCAGTTCTTC.

This CDR3 reads CASSQGAYYEQYF. In nucleotides, the CDR3 is TGTGCCAGCAGTCAGGGGGCGTACTACGAGCAGTACTTC. This chain joins TRBV6-5 and TRBJ2-7; 8 bases are shared with TRBD1. The V gene end was trimmed by 5 bases and the J gene end by 3 bases; junction bases not matched to a gene: 3. There are 13 residues in the CDR3. Germline values: CDR1 MNHEY, CDR2 SVGAGI.

The rearrangement links TRBV30 to TRBJ1-2; the D is unclear. Trimming left V 8 bases short and J 4 bases short, with 14 bases between. Germline V CDR1 and CDR2: GTSNPN, SVGIG (reference sequence). This CDR3 is 12 amino acids long. The CDR3 protein is CAALLTGYGYTF. The CDR3 region has the DNA TGTGCCGCTTTATTGACCGGCTATGGCTACACCTTC.

V is TRBV6-5 and J is TRBJ2-1, with D uncertain. This CDR3 spans 12 amino acids. In germline, CDR1 is MNHEY, CDR2 SVGAGI. V lost 5 bases to trimming and J lost 3 bases, with 5 bases between them. The CDR3 DNA sequence: TGTGCCAGCAGTCATGACTACAATGAGCAGTTCTTC. It translates to CASSHDYNEQFF.

The table lists this clone with a count of one. Additional DNA sequences in this sample encode the identical CDR3. The V and J genes are TRBV28 and TRBJ2-7; TRBD1 agrees at 9 bases. Germline V gene lookup returns CDR1 MDHEN and CDR2 SYDVKM. This CDR3 has 14 residues. The V segment lost 6 bases and the J segment 2 bases; nucleotides outside the gene matches: 5. The CDR3 is CASRRQGVPYEQYF. The CDR3 nucleotides read TGTGCCAGCAGGAGACAGGGGGTGCCCTACGAGCAGTACTTC.

V and J are TRBV2 and TRBJ1-2; unclear D gene. V was cut by 6 bases and J by 4 bases, with 21 bases left in between. Germline values: CDR1 SNHLY, CDR2 FYNNEI. This CDR3 comprises 16 residues. The CDR3 DNA reads as TGTGCCAGCAGCAATACCGGGATCCCAAACCTCTATGGCTACACCTTC. It translates to CASSNTGIPNLYGYTF.

The chain employs TRBV19 and TRBJ1-2, with 9 bases identical to TRBD1. V trimming: 3 bases; J trimming: 3 bases; junction bases outside the gene matches: 5. Per germline, CDR1 LNHDA and CDR2 SQIVND (reference sequence). The CDR3 extends over 15 amino acids. CDR3 bases: TGTGCCAGTAGTATCCCCGGGACAGGGCACTATGGCTACACCTTC. Its translation: CASSIPGTGHYGYTF.

A note on this clone: Other DNA sequences in the sample encode the same CDR3. This chain uses TRBV9 with TRBJ1-1, with D possibly matching TRBD1 (6 bases). The CDR3 extends over 14 amino acids. Germline V gives CDR1 SGDLS, CDR2 YYNGEE. V shed 4 bases and J shed 1 base, with 11 bases lying between them. DNA of the CDR3: TGTGCCAGCAGCCCTCAGACAGGGAACACTGAAGCTTTCTTT. Protein sequence: CASSPQTGNTEAFF.

V gene TRBV9 combines with J gene TRBJ2-2; D is perhaps TRBD2 (7 bases). The CDR3 has 19 amino acids. Germline values: CDR1 SGDLS, CDR2 YYNGEE. V gave up 3 bases and J gave up 3 bases, with 24 bases separating them. The CDR3 bases are TGTGCCAGCAGCGCCCCACCAAAGGGGGGGATAGAGTACACCGGGGAGCTGTTTTTT. This codes for CASSAPPKGGIEYTGELFF.

This chain uses TRBV6-6 with TRBJ1-2; weak D call: TRBD1 (5 bases). The CDR3 loop spans 13 amino acids. The V end lost 2 bases, the J end lost 14 bases, and 18 bases lay between the germline ends. Per germline, CDR1 MNHNY and CDR2 SVGAGI (reference sequence). The CDR3 sequence: CASSYRDGLGSTF. In DNA, the CDR3 is TGTGCCAGCAGTTACAGGGACGGATTAGGTAGTACCTTC.

The rearrangement links TRBV28 to TRBJ2-3, with 9 bases that match TRBD1. After removal of 4 bases from V and 0 bases from J, the junction contained 5 bases not matched to a gene. CDR3 length: 16 amino acids. Germline-derived CDR1 and CDR2 are MDHEN and SYDVKM. CDR3: CASSSPGTGSTDTQYF. The CDR3 DNA is TGTGCCAGCAGTTCCCCCGGGACAGGGAGCACAGATACGCAGTATTTT.

The chain carries TRBV5-1 and TRBJ2-3; no clear D gene. Germline CDR1 is SGHRS and CDR2 is YFSETQ. The ends were cut back, 4 bases at V and 2 bases at J, with 17 bases in the middle. This CDR3 is 16 amino acids long. CDR3: CASSTPTQQPTDTQYF. The CDR3 nucleotides read TGCGCCAGCAGCACCCCTACCCAACAACCCACAGATACGCAGTATTTT.

The chain has TRBV5-1 and TRBJ2-3; D unresolved. The CDR3 runs to 13 residues. Germline V lookup: CDR1 SGHRS, CDR2 YFSETQ. V was clipped by 0 bases and J by 4 bases, with 6 bases between them. The CDR3 region is CASSLAFADTQYF. CDR3 bases: TGCGCCAGCAGCTTGGCCTTCGCAGATACGCAGTATTTT.

This chain connects TRBV6-5 to TRBJ2-5; TRBD2 matches 8 bases. The J call may be wrong; the DNA end is better matched by TRBJ2-7. The CDR3 has 14 amino acids. The V gene's germline CDR1 is MNHEY and CDR2 SVGAGI. The CDR3 loop reads CASSYVSGGYEQYF. The CDR3 DNA reads as TGTGCCAGCAGTTACGTGAGCGGGGGATACGAGCAGTACTTC.

This clone was observed a few times. The V call is TRBV6-1, the J call TRBJ1-2; the match to TRBD1 covers 9 bases. This CDR3 comprises 13 residues. V was clipped by 5 bases and J by 4 bases; unmatched bases: 2. Germline CDR1 and CDR2: MNHNS and SASEGT. The CDR3 sequence is CASSKDRGYGYTF. DNA of the CDR3: TGTGCCAGCAGTAAGGACAGGGGCTATGGCTACACCTTC.

The rearrangement joins TRBV2 to TRBJ1-2; D unclear. V lost 2 bases, J lost 8 bases, and 21 bases lay in between. In germline, CDR1 is SNHLY, CDR2 FYNNEI. CDR3 length: 16 amino acids. CDR3 sequence (DNA): TGTGCCAGCAGTGAAAAGGCAGGCTTGCACATCGGGGGCTACACCTTC. Translating it yields CASSEKAGLHIGGYTF. The full variable domain, with the rest looked up from reference TRBV2 and TRBJ1-2, is EPEVTQTPSHQVTQMGQEVILRCVPISNHLYFYWYRQILGQKVEFLVSFYNNEISEKSEIFDDQFSVERPDGSNFTLKIRSTKLEDSAMYFCASSEKAGLHIGGYTFGSGTRLTVV.

Regarding this clone: In the same sample, other DNA sequences code for this CDR3. The chain's CDR3 is CASSLGGQSYNEQFF. The CDR3 bases are TGCGCCAGCAGCTTGGGCGGACAAAGCTACAATGAGCAGTTCTTC. The rearrangement joins TRBV5-1 to TRBJ2-1; tentative D call: TRBD1 (5 bases). Germline CDR1 reads SGHRS; CDR2 reads YFSETQ. The V end was cut by 0 bases, the J end by 3 bases, with 10 bases between. The CDR3 runs 15 residues. The whole variable domain, remainder taken from reference TRBV5-1 and TRBJ2-1, is KAGVTQTPRYLIKTRGQQVTLSCSPISGHRSVSWYQQTPGQGLQFLFEYFSETQRNKGNFPGRFSGRQFSNSRSEMNVSTLELGDSALYLCASSLGGQSYNEQFFGPGTRLTVL.

V gene TRBV19 combines with J gene TRBJ1-3; D perhaps matches TRBD1 (6 bases). Germline CDR1 and CDR2: LNHDA and SQIVND (reference sequence). V lost 8 bases to trimming and J lost 3 bases, with 17 bases between them. The CDR3 totals 15 residues. The CDR3: CASAPRTAGGNTIYF. Written as DNA, the CDR3 is TGTGCCAGTGCACCCCGGACAGCGGGTGGAAACACCATATATTTT.